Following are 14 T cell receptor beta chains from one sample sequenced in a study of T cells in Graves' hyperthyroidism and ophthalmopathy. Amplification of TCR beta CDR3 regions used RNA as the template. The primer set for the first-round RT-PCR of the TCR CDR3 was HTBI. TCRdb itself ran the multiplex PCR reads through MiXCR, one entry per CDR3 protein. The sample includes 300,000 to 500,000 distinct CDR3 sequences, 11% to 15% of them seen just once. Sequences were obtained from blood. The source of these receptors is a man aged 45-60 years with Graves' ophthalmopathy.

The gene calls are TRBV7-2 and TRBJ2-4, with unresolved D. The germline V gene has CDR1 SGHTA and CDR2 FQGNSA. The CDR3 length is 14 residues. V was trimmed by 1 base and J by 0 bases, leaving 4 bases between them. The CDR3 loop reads CASSLGLAKNIQYF. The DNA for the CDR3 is TGTGCCAGCAGCTTAGGACTAGCCAAAAACATTCAGTACTTC.

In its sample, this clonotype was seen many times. CDR3 sequence (DNA): TGCGCCAGCAGCCTTGGGGACCGGGCGGGAACCTACAATGAGCAGTTCTTC. It specifies CASSLGDRAGTYNEQFF. The chain joins TRBV5-1 to TRBJ2-1; D may be TRBD2 (6 bases). This CDR3 has 17 residues. The V gene lost 4 bases and the J gene lost 2 bases, with 19 bases spanning the gap. In germline, CDR1 is SGHRS, CDR2 YFSETQ.

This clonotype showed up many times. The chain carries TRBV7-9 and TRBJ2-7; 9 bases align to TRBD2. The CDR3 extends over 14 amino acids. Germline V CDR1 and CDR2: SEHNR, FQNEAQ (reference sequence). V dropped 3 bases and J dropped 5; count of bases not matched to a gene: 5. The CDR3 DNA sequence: TGTGCCAGCAGCTTGCGGGAGGGCCGTCACGAGCAGTACTTC. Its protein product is CASSLREGRHEQYF.

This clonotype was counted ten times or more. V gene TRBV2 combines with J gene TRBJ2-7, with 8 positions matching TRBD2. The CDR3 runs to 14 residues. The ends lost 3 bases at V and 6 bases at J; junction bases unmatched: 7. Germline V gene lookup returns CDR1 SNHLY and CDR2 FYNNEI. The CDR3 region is CASSEGLVGSEQYF. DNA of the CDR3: TGTGCCAGCAGTGAGGGACTAGTCGGCTCCGAGCAGTACTTC.

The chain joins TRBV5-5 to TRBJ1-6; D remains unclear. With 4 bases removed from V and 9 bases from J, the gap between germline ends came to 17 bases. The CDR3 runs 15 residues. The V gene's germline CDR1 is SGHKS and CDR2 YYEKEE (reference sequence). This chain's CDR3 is CASSPTQTLSSPLHF. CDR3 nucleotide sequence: TGTGCCAGCAGCCCGACACAGACCCTCTCTTCACCCCTCCACTTT.

The CDR3, as DNA: TGTGCCAGCAGCCGGACAGGGGGCGATGAGACCCAGTACTTC. Protein: CASSRTGGDETQYF. This chain joins TRBV28 and TRBJ2-5; the match to TRBD1 covers 11 bases. The CDR3 contains 14 residues. J was trimmed by 5 bases and V by 6 bases; bases with no gene match: 5. Per germline, CDR1 MDHEN and CDR2 SYDVKM.

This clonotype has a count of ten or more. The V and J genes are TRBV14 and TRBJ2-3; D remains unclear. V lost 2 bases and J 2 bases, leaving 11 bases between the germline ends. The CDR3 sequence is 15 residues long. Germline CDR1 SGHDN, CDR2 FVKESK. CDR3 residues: CASSQHPHSTDTQYF. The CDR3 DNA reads TGTGCCAGCAGCCAACATCCACACTCCACAGATACGCAGTATTTT.

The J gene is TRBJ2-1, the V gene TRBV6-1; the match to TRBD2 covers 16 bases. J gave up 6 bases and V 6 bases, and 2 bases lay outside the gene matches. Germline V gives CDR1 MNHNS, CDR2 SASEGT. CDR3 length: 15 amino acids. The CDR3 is CASRGLAGGSNEQFF. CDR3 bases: TGTGCCAGCAGGGGACTAGCGGGAGGGAGCAATGAGCAGTTCTTC.

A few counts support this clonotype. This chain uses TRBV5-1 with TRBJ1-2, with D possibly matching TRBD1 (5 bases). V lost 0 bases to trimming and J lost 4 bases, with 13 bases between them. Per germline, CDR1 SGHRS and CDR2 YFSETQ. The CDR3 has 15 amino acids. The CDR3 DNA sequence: TGCGCCAGCAGCTTGGCGACAGTGTCAGGCTATGGCTACACCTTC. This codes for CASSLATVSGYGYTF.

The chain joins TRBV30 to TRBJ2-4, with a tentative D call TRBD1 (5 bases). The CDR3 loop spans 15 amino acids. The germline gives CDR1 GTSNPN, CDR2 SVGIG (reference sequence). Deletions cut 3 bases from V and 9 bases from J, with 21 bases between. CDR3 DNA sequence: TGTGCCTGGAGACTCCGGACAAGGGGCTTAGTCATTCAGTACTTC. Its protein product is CAWRLRTRGLVIQYF.

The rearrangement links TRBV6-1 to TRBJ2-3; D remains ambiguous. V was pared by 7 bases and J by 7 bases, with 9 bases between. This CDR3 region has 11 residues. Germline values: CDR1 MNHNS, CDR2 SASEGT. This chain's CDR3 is CASTERYTQYF. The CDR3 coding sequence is TGTGCCAGCACGGAGCGTTATACGCAGTATTTT.

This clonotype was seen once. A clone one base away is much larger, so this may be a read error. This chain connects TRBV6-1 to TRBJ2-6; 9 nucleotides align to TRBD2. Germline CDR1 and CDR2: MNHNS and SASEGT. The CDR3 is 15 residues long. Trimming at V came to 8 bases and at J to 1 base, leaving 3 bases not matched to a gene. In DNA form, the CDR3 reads TGTGCCAGCGCGGGAGGGGTGTCTGGGGCCAACGTCCTGACTTTC. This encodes CASAGGVSGANVLTF.

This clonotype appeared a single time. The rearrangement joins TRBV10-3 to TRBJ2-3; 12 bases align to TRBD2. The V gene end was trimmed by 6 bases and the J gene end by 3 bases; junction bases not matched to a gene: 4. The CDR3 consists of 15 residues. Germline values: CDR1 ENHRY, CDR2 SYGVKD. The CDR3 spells CAISRGLAGTDTQYF. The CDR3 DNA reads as TGTGCCATCAGCAGAGGACTAGCGGGAACAGATACGCAGTATTTT.

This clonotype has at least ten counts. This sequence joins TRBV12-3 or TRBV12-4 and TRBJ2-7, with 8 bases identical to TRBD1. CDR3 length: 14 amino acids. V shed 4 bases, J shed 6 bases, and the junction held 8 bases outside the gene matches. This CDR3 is CASSWRTGPSEQYF. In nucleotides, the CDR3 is TGTGCCAGCAGTTGGCGGACAGGGCCGAGCGAGCAGTACTTC.